This TCR beta chain emerged from a study of CD8+CD57+ T cells in acquired aplastic anemia. This CDR3 is built from 13 residues. Between the trimmed V and J ends, which lost 1 base and 5 bases, there was a span of 8 bases. Germline V lookup: CDR1 SEHNR, CDR2 FQNEAQ (reference sequence). CDR3 and TCR beta VDJ profiling relied on genomic DNA as the template. In TCRdb, the reads were re-called with MiXCR into one record per CDR3 protein. The sample lists roughly 160,000 distinct CDR3 sequences, 60% to 70% seen once, with about 41% in the top ten. This clonotype has just one count. No conserved phenylalanine or tryptophan ends this CDR3, so it is likely a read error.

This receptor was identified in a human donor in good health. V is TRBV7-9 and J is TRBJ1-1; D uncertain. Sequenced material: sorted CD4+, CD8+, or CD8+CD57+ T cells (not recorded which) from PBMCs. CDR3 nucleotide sequence: TGTGCCAGCAGCTTAGTAGCTAATACTGAAGCTTTCTCT. Protein: CASSLVANTEAFS.